Sequencing of this T cell receptor (beta chain) was carried out in a study of identical twins. Whole-study results and caveats: Excess low generation probability was seen in twin-shared out-of-frame alpha sequences. Beta clonotypes that were abundant in cord blood contained fewer insertions, a pattern absent from memory repertoires. Twins' surplus sharing was weaker for beta out-of-frame sequences.

About this clonotype itself: Its antigen is as yet unknown.

A template switching step contributed a universal primer site, while unique molecular identifiers were present in the cDNA. TCRdb itself ran the 5' RACE reads through MiXCR, one entry per CDR3 protein. The sample includes roughly 1,500,000 distinct CDR3 sequences, roughly 35% of them seen just once. CDR3 length: 13 amino acids. Germline V gene sequence: CDR1 SNHLY, CDR2 FYNNEI. With 6 bases removed from V and 7 bases from J, the gap between germline ends came to 13 bases. The TCR originated in a newborn girl in good health. V usage is TRBV2 and J usage is TRBJ2-1; no definite D call. What was sequenced was cord blood. CDR3 nucleotide sequence: TGTGCCAGCAGGGTCCGACCCGAAAATGAGCAGTTCTTC. Its protein product is CASRVRPENEQFF.